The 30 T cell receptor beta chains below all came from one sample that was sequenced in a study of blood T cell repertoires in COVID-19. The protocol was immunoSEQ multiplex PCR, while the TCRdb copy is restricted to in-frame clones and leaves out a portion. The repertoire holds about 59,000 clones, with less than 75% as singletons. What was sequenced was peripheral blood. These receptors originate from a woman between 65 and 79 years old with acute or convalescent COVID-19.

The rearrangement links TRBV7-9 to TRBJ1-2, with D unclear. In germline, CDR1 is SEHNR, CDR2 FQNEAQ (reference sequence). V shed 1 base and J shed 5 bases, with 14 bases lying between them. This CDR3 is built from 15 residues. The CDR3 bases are TGTGCCAGCAGCTTAGGTCAGGCCCGTGGGTATGGCTACACCTTC. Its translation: CASSLGQARGYGYTF.

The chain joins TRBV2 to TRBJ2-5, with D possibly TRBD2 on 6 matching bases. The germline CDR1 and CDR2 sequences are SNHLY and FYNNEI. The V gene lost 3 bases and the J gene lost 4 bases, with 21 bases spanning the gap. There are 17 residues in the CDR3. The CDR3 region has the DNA TGTGCCAGCAGTGACCAGCGGGCCGGGGACCTTACAGAGACCCAGTACTTC. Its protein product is CASSDQRAGDLTETQYF.

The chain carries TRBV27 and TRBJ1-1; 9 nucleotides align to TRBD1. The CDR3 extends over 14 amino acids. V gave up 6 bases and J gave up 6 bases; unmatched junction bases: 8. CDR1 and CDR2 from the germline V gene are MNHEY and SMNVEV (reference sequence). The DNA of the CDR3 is TGTGCCAGCAGGCAACCGGGACAGGGATCTGAAGCTTTCTTT. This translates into CASRQPGQGSEAFF.

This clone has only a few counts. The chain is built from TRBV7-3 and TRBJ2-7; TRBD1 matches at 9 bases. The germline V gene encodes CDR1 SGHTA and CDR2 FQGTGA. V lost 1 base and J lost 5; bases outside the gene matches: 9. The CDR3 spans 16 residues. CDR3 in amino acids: CASSLKPGQGSHEQYF. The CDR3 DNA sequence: TGTGCCAGCAGCTTAAAACCCGGACAGGGGTCCCACGAGCAGTACTTC.

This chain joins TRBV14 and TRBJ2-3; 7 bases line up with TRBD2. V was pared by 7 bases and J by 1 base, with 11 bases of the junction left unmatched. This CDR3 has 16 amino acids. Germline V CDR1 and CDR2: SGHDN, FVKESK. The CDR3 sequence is CASTLGGGPGTDTQYF. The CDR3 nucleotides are TGTGCCAGCACCCTAGGCGGGGGTCCTGGCACAGATACGCAGTATTTT.

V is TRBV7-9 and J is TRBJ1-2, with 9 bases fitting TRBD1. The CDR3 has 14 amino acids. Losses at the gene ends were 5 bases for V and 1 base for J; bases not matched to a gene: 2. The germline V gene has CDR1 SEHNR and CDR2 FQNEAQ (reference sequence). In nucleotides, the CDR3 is TGTGCCAGCAGCAGGGGACAGGGTAACTATGGCTACACCTTC. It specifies CASSRGQGNYGYTF.

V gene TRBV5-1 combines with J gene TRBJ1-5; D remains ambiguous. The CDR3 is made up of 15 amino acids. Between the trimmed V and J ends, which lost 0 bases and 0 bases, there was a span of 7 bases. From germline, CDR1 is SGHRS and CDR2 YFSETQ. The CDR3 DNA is TGCGCCAGCAGCTTGGATGGGAGTAGCAATCAGCCCCAGCATTTT. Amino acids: CASSLDGSSNQPQHF.

The CDR3 sequence is CASRGGYSNQPQHF. CDR3 coding DNA: TGTGCCAGCCGTGGAGGGTATAGCAATCAGCCCCAGCATTTT. This chain connects TRBV2 to TRBJ1-5; D ambiguous. The CDR3 extends over 14 amino acids. Germline V gene data show CDR1 as SNHLY and CDR2 as FYNNEI. V lost 8 bases to trimming and J lost 0 bases, with 11 bases between them.

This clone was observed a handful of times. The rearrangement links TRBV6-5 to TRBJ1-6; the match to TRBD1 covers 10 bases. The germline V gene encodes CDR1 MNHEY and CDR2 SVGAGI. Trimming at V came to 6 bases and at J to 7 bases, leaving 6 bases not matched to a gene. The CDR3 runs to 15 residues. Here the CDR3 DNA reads TGTGCCAGCAGGGGGGACAGGGGAGAGAATTCACCCCTCCACTTT. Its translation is CASRGDRGENSPLHF.

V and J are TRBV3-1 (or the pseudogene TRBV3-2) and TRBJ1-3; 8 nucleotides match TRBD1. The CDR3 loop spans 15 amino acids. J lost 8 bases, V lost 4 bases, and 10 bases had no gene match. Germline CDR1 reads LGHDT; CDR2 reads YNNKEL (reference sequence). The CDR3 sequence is CASSPKTGEGYTIYF. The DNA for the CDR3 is TGTGCCAGCAGCCCTAAGACAGGGGAAGGGTACACCATATATTTT.

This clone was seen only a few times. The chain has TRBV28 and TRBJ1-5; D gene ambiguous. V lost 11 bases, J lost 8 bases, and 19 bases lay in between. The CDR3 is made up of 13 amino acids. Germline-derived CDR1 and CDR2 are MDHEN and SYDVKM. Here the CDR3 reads CAGTRAGGKPQHF. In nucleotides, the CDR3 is TGTGCCGGAACTAGGGCAGGTGGAAAGCCCCAGCATTTT.

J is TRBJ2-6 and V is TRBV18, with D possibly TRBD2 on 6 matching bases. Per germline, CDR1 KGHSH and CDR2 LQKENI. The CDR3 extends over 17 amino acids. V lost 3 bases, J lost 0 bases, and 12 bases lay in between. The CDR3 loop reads CASSPPGGGSGANVLTF. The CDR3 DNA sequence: TGTGCCAGCTCACCCCCCGGGGGAGGCTCTGGGGCCAACGTCCTGACTTTC.

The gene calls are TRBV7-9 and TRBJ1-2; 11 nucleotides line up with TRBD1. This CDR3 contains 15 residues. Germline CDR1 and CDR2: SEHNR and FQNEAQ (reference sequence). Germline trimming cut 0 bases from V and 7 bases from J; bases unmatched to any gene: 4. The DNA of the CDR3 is TGTGCCAGCAGCTTAGCCCCAGGGACAGGGGGTGGCTACACCTTC. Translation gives CASSLAPGTGGGYTF.

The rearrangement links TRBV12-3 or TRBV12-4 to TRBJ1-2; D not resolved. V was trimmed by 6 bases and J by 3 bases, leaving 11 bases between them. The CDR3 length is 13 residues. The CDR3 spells CASRSQDYYGYTF. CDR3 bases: TGTGCCAGCAGGTCTCAAGACTACTATGGCTACACCTTC.

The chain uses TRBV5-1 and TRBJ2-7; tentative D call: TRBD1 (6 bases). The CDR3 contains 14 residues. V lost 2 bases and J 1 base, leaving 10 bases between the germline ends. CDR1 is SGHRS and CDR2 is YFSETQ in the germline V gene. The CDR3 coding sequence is TGCGCCAGCAGCTTCGGGGACAATTCCTACGAGCAGTACTTC. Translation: CASSFGDNSYEQYF.

DNA for the CDR3: TGTGCCAGCAGCTTATCTGGTGTTGAAGGGGCTGAGCAGTTCTTC. Amino acid sequence: CASSLSGVEGAEQFF. The chain carries TRBV7-3 and TRBJ2-1; possibly TRBD1 for D (5 bases). Germline V lookup: CDR1 SGHTA, CDR2 FQGTGA. CDR3 length equals 15 residues. V was cut by 2 bases and J by 9 bases, with 17 bases left in between.

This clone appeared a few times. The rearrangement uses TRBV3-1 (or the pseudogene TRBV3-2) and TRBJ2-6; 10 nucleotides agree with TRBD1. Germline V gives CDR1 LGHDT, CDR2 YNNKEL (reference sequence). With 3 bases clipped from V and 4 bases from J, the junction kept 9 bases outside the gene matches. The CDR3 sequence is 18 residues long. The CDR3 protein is CASSQAGTGALGANVLTF. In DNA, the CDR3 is TGTGCCAGCAGCCAGGCCGGGACAGGGGCGCTCGGGGCCAACGTCCTGACTTTC.

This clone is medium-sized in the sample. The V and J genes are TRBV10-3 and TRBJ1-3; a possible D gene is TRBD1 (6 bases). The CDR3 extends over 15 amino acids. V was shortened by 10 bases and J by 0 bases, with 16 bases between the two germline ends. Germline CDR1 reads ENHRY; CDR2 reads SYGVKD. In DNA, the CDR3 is TGTGCCACCGAGGACAGTGGACACTCTGGAAACACCATATATTTT. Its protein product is CATEDSGHSGNTIYF.

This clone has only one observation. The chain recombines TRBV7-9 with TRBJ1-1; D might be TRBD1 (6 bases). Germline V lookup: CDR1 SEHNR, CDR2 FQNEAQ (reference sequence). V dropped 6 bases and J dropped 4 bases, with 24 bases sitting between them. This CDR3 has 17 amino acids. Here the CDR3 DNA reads TGTGCCAGCAGTTCGGCCAACCCACAGGGCCGGGGCACTGAAGCTTTCTTT. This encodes CASSSANPQGRGTEAFF.

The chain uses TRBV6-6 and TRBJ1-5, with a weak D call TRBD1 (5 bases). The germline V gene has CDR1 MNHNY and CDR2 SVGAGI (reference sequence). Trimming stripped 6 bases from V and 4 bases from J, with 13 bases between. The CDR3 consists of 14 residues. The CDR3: CASSRETLNQPQHF. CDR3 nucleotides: TGTGCCAGCAGCAGGGAAACCCTGAATCAGCCCCAGCATTTT.

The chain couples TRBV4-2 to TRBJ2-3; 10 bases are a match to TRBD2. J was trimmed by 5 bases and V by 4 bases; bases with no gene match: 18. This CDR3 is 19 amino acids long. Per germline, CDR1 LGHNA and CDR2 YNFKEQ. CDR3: CASSRRQLAGLEGGDTQYF. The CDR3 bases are TGTGCCAGCAGCCGAAGGCAACTAGCGGGGCTCGAAGGAGGAGATACGCAGTATTTT.

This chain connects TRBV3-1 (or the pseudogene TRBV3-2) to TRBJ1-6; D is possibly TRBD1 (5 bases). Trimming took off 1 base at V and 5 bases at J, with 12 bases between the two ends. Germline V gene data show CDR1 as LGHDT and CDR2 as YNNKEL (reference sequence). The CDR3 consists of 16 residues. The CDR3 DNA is TGTGCCAGCAGCCAAGGTTGGGGGGGAAATAATTCACCCCTCCACTTT. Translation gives CASSQGWGGNNSPLHF.

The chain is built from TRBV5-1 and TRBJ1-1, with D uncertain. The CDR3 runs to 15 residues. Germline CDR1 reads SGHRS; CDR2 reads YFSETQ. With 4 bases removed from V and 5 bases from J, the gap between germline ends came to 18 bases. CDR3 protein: CASSPRPSWETEAFF. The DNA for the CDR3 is TGCGCCAGCAGCCCCCGTCCCTCATGGGAGACTGAAGCTTTCTTT.

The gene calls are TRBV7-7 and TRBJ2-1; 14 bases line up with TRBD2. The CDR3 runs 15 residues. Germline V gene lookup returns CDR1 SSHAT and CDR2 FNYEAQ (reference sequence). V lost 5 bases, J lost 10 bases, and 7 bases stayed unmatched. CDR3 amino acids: CASSQGLAGVTEQFF. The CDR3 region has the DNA TGTGCCAGCAGCCAGGGACTAGCGGGGGTAACGGAGCAGTTCTTC.

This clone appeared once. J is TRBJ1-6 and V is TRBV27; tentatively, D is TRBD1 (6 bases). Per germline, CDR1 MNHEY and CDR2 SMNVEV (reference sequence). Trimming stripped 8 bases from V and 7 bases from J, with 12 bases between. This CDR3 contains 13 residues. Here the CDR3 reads CASAYRANSPLHF. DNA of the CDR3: TGTGCCAGCGCGTACAGGGCGAATTCACCCCTCCACTTT.

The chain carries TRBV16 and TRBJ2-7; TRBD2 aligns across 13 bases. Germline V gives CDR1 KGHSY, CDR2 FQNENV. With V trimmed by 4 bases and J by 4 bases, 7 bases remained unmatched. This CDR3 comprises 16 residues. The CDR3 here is CASSLGLAGAAYEQYF. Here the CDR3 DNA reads TGTGCCAGCAGCCTTGGACTAGCGGGGGCCGCATACGAGCAGTACTTC.

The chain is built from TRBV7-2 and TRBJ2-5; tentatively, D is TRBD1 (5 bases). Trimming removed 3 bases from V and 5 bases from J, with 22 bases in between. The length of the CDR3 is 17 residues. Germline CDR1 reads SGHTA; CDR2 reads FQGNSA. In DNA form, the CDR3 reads TGTGCCAGCAGCTTTAAAGTAGGGGTTAGGGTTGGGGAGACCCAGTACTTC. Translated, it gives CASSFKVGVRVGETQYF.

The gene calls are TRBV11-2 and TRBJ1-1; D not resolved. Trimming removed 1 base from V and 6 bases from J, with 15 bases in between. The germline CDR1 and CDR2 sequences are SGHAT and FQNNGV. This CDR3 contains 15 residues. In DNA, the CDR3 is TGTGCCAGCAGCTTAGCGGGGTGGGGTCTCCCTGAAGCTTTCTTT. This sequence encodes CASSLAGWGLPEAFF. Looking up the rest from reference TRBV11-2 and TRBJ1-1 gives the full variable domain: EAGVAQSPRYKIIEKRQSVAFWCNPISGHATLYWYQQILGQGPKLLIQFQNNGVVDDSQLPKDRFSAERLKGVDSTLKIQPAKLEDSAVYLCASSLAGWGLPEAFFGQGTRLTVV.

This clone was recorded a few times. CDR3 DNA: TGTGCCAGCAGATGGGCAGGACAGGGTGCGTACGAGCAGTACTTC. Encoded protein: CASRWAGQGAYEQYF. The chain recombines TRBV6-5 with TRBJ2-7; 8 bases agree with TRBD1. Germline loops: CDR1 MNHEY, CDR2 SVGAGI. J was trimmed by 4 bases and V by 6 bases; bases with no gene match: 11. This CDR3 has 15 residues.

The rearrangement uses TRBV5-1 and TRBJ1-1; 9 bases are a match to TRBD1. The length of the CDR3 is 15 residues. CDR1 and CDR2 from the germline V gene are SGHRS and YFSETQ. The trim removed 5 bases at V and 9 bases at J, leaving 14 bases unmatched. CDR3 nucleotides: TGCGCCAGCAGGGCTGAACCGGGACAGGGACCAAAAGCTTTCTTT. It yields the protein CASRAEPGQGPKAFF.